Shown below are 27 T cell receptor beta chains from a single sample sequenced in a study of identical twins. Via MiXCR, TCRdb re-called the 5' RACE reads, giving one row per CDR3 protein. This sample has 700,000 or so distinct CDR3 sequences, with 8% to 9% found just once. The data also belong to a second study, concerning yellow fever vaccine responses in identical twins.

The specimen sequenced was PBMCs. The receptors come from a woman younger than 35 in good health.

This clonotype occurred a few times. The rearrangement uses TRBV7-2 and TRBJ2-5, with 8 bases fitting TRBD2. With 5 bases clipped from V and 7 bases from J, the junction kept 9 bases outside the gene matches. Looked up from germline, CDR1 is SGHTA and CDR2 is FQGNSA. CDR3 length: 14 residues. CDR3 protein: CASSRQAGGGTQYF. The CDR3 DNA reads TGTGCCAGCAGCCGACAGGCGGGGGGAGGGACCCAGTACTTC.

This clonotype has just a few counts. The J gene is TRBJ2-3, the V gene TRBV6-1; D not resolved. Germline V gene sequence: CDR1 MNHNS, CDR2 SASEGT. The CDR3 extends over 13 amino acids. The V end lost 6 bases, the J end lost 4 bases, and 11 bases lay between the germline ends. The CDR3 DNA reads as TGTGCCAGCAGCCCATTCGGAGCAGATACGCAGTATTTT. This translates into CASSPFGADTQYF.

The genes are TRBV20-1 and TRBJ2-5; no clear D gene. Germline V lookup: CDR1 DFQATT, CDR2 SNEGSKA (reference sequence). The CDR3 loop spans 12 amino acids. V lost 6 bases and J 3 bases, leaving 11 bases between the germline ends. The CDR3 region has the DNA TGCAGTGCCAAGCGTCTGGAAGAGACCCAGTACTTC. This gives the protein CSAKRLEETQYF.

Ten or more counts support this clonotype. The chain has TRBV3-1 and TRBJ1-2; no clear D. CDR1 and CDR2 from the germline V gene are LGHDT and YNNKEL (reference sequence). CDR3 length equals 15 residues. V shed 1 base and J shed 0 bases, with 9 bases lying between them. The CDR3: CASSQVGVANYGYTF. CDR3 nucleotide sequence: TGTGCCAGCAGCCAAGTGGGCGTAGCTAACTATGGCTACACCTTC.

V usage is TRBV24-1 and J usage is TRBJ2-3; D could derive from TRBD1 or TRBD2 (6 bases each). This CDR3 region has 15 residues. The germline CDR1 and CDR2 sequences are KGHDR and SFDVKD. With 3 bases removed from V and 3 bases from J, the gap between germline ends came to 12 bases. Here the CDR3 reads CATSDRGVFTDTQYF. CDR3 bases: TGTGCCACCAGTGATAGGGGGGTTTTTACAGATACGCAGTATTTT.

This clonotype was observed a handful of times. The CDR3 DNA sequence: TGTGCCATCAGCTCTAGCGGGCCCACCTACAATGAGCAGTTCTTC. Its protein is CAISSSGPTYNEQFF. This chain links TRBV10-3 with TRBJ2-1, with TRBD2 matching over 8 bases. This CDR3 region has 15 residues. Germline assignment: CDR1 ENHRY and CDR2 SYGVKD. V was pared by 6 bases and J by 2 bases, with 6 bases of the junction left unmatched.

This clonotype was observed at least ten times. V and J are TRBV28 and TRBJ2-5, with D hard to call. Trimming removed 2 bases from V and 5 bases from J, with 18 bases in between. The germline V gene has CDR1 MDHEN and CDR2 SYDVKM. CDR3 length: 16 amino acids. The CDR3 protein is CASSLVRRLELETQYF. CDR3 sequence (DNA): TGTGCCAGCAGTTTAGTACGACGATTGGAGCTGGAGACCCAGTACTTC.

There are many counts of this clonotype. The CDR3 region has the DNA TGTGCCAGCAGCTTATTGAGCGGGTGGGTCAGGAACAATGAGCAGTTCTTC. Translation gives CASSLLSGWVRNNEQFF. The rearrangement joins TRBV7-2 to TRBJ2-1; D possibly corresponds to TRBD2 (6 bases). The CDR3 length is 17 residues. From germline, CDR1 is SGHTA and CDR2 FQGNSA. The germline V and J ends were trimmed by 2 bases and 5 bases, with 19 bases remaining between them.

As to this clonotype: A much larger clone lies a single base off, so this may be a read error. The chain employs TRBV9 and TRBJ2-4, with 10 bases identical to TRBD1. The CDR3 consists of 16 residues. Looked up from germline, CDR1 is SGDLS and CDR2 is YYNGEE. CDR3 sequence reads: CASSPISGTGDNSQYF. The CDR3 region has the DNA TGTGCCAGCAGCCCAATCAGCGGGACAGGGGATAACAGTCAGTACTTC.

This clonotype was picked up many times. The chain links TRBV12-3 or TRBV12-4 to TRBJ2-7, with TRBD1 matching 9 bases. Losses at the gene ends were 5 bases for V and 2 bases for J; bases not matched to a gene: 10. This CDR3 has 16 amino acids. The CDR3 nucleotides are TGTGCCAGCAGTCACAACAGGGGGCAACCTCCCTACGAGCAGTACTTC. Protein product: CASSHNRGQPPYEQYF.

The chain joins TRBV27 to TRBJ2-3; 14 bases align to TRBD2. The CDR3 has 16 amino acids. Trimming took 5 bases from V and 4 from J; bases not matched to a gene: 5. Per germline, CDR1 MNHEY and CDR2 SMNVEV (reference sequence). CDR3 in amino acids: CASSRPGLAGADTQYF. The CDR3 DNA reads as TGTGCCAGCAGTCGCCCGGGACTAGCGGGAGCAGATACGCAGTATTTT.

This clonotype showed up just a few times. The V call is TRBV7-9, the J call TRBJ2-2, with D unresolved. With 2 bases removed from V and 4 bases from J, the gap between germline ends came to 8 bases. The germline V gene encodes CDR1 SEHNR and CDR2 FQNEAQ (reference sequence). This CDR3 is 14 amino acids long. The CDR3 here is CASSLLAFTGELFF. The CDR3 nucleotides read TGTGCCAGCAGCTTATTAGCTTTCACCGGGGAGCTGTTTTTT.

The chain is built from TRBV9 and TRBJ2-1; 9 bases agree with TRBD1. The CDR3 runs to 20 residues. J was trimmed by 0 bases and V by 0 bases; bases with no gene match: 13. Per the germline V gene, CDR1 is SGDLS and CDR2 is YYNGEE. CDR3 coding DNA: TGTGCCAGCAGCGTAGCCGATGGACAGGGGTTAGGCGGCTCCTACAATGAGCAGTTCTTC. This codes for CASSVADGQGLGGSYNEQFF.

Only a few counts were recorded for this clonotype. CDR3 sequence (DNA): TGTGCCAGCAGCCAAGGAGGGTTCTCCTATAATTCACCCCTCCACTTT. Translating gives CASSQGGFSYNSPLHF. The rearrangement joins TRBV4-2 to TRBJ1-6; no clear D. This CDR3 is built from 16 residues. V was cut by 1 base and J by 0 bases, with 7 bases left in between. The germline V gene encodes CDR1 LGHNA and CDR2 YNFKEQ.

In its sample, this clonotype was seen a few times. The chain is built from TRBV20-1 and TRBJ2-7; TRBD2 aligns across 10 bases. CDR3 length equals 14 residues. CDR1 is DFQATT and CDR2 is SNEGSKA in the germline V gene (reference sequence). V gave up 3 bases and J gave up 1 base; unmatched junction bases: 3. CDR3 loop: CSASGLAESYEQYF. CDR3 coding DNA: TGCAGTGCTAGCGGACTAGCGGAGTCCTACGAGCAGTACTTC.

This clonotype has a handful of counts. The chain has TRBV15 and TRBJ1-5; 11 bases are shared with TRBD1. Germline V gene sequence: CDR1 LNHNV, CDR2 YYDKDF (reference sequence). V dropped 8 bases and J dropped 4; count of bases not matched to a gene: 10. The CDR3 has 16 amino acids. CDR3 in amino acids: CATRLTWDRGNQPQHF. DNA for the CDR3: TGTGCCACCCGTCTGACCTGGGACAGGGGGAATCAGCCCCAGCATTTT.

The table lists this clonotype with a few counts. This rearrangement joins TRBV5-4 to TRBJ2-2; D is possibly TRBD1 (5 bases). The CDR3 sequence is 16 residues long. In germline, CDR1 is SGHNT, CDR2 YYREEE (reference sequence). Trimming removed 0 bases at V and 6 bases at J, with 15 bases between. This chain's CDR3 is CASSLGVGVTAGELFF. CDR3 DNA sequence: TGTGCCAGCAGCTTGGGAGTAGGGGTGACGGCCGGGGAGCTGTTTTTT.

This clonotype was detected only a few times. This chain uses TRBV7-3 with TRBJ2-6; TRBD1 agrees at 8 bases. J gave up 2 bases and V 5 bases, and 5 bases lay outside the gene matches. The CDR3 is made up of 16 amino acids. Per the germline V gene, CDR1 is SGHTA and CDR2 is FQGTGA. This chain's CDR3 is CASSKSGGAGANVLTF. The CDR3 region has the DNA TGTGCCAGCAGCAAATCAGGGGGCGCTGGGGCCAACGTCCTGACTTTC.

The sample holds many counts of this clonotype. The chain is built from TRBV3-1 and TRBJ2-1; no definite D call. The length of the CDR3 is 13 residues. Germline V gene lookup returns CDR1 LGHDT and CDR2 YNNKEL (reference sequence). V lost 8 bases and J lost 5, with 13 bases in between. The CDR3 nucleotides are TGTGCCAGCGGATACCTAAAAAACAATGAGCAGTTCTTC. Protein product: CASGYLKNNEQFF.

This clonotype was seen ten or more times. This chain links TRBV6-4 with TRBJ2-2; 8 bases align to TRBD1. CDR1 MRHNA and CDR2 SNTAGT come from the germline V gene. With V trimmed by 6 bases and J by 4 bases, 4 bases remained unmatched. The CDR3 totals 14 residues. CDR3 in DNA: TGTGCCAGCAGCCCCACAGGGGGCACCGGGGAGCTGTTTTTT. As protein: CASSPTGGTGELFF.

CDR3 amino acids: CASSINLPGELFF. The CDR3 bases are TGTGCCAGCAGCATTAATCTACCCGGGGAGCTGTTTTTT. The rearrangement links TRBV7-9 to TRBJ2-2; D uncertain. V lost 5 bases, J lost 6 bases, and 10 bases lay in between. The CDR3 is made up of 13 amino acids. Looked up from germline, CDR1 is SEHNR and CDR2 is FQNEAQ (reference sequence).

This chain links TRBV7-2 with TRBJ2-1; tentative D call: TRBD1 (5 bases). The CDR3 totals 15 residues. Deletions cut 2 bases from V and 4 bases from J, with 12 bases between. Germline V gene sequence: CDR1 SGHTA, CDR2 FQGNSA. CDR3 in amino acids: CASSLSRAIYNEQFF. The DNA for the CDR3 is TGTGCCAGCAGCTTATCCAGGGCAATTTACAATGAGCAGTTCTTC.

Only a few counts were recorded for this clonotype. The chain employs TRBV7-2 and TRBJ2-1; 9 nucleotides match TRBD2. The germline V gene encodes CDR1 SGHTA and CDR2 FQGNSA. The V and J ends lost 1 base and 7 bases, in that order; junction bases with no gene match: 5. The CDR3 runs 15 residues. The CDR3 DNA is TGTGCCAGCAGCTTAGAAGCGGGAGGTTGGAATGAGCAGTTCTTC. This encodes CASSLEAGGWNEQFF.

This clonotype was recorded many times. The chain combines TRBV20-1 with TRBJ1-5, with D uncertain. V lost 1 base, J lost 5 bases, and 3 bases lay in between. The CDR3 covers 11 residues. CDR1 is DFQATT and CDR2 is SNEGSKA in the germline V gene (reference sequence). CDR3 in amino acids: CSARGDQPQHF. As DNA, the CDR3 is TGCAGTGCTAGAGGGGATCAGCCCCAGCATTTT.

This clonotype was seen repeatedly, ten times or more. V and J are TRBV9 and TRBJ2-5; 10 positions agree with TRBD2. CDR1 is SGDLS and CDR2 is YYNGEE in the germline V gene. The length of the CDR3 is 15 residues. V lost 1 base to trimming and J lost 4 bases; unmatched junction nucleotides: 4. The CDR3: CASSVPSGGGETQYF. DNA of the CDR3: TGTGCCAGCAGCGTACCTAGCGGGGGTGGAGAGACCCAGTACTTC.

This clonotype has just a few counts. V and J are TRBV5-1 and TRBJ1-1; TRBD1 might be the D (5 bases). V was cut by 1 base and J by 1 base, with 11 bases left in between. Looked up from germline, CDR1 is SGHRS and CDR2 is YFSETQ. The CDR3 has 15 amino acids. CDR3 in amino acids: CASSLWGEWNTEAFF. Here the CDR3 DNA reads TGCGCCAGCAGCTTGTGGGGGGAGTGGAACACTGAAGCTTTCTTT.

The chain joins TRBV7-9 to TRBJ2-1; 9 bases match TRBD1. The trim removed 5 bases at V and 10 bases at J, leaving 6 bases unmatched. This CDR3 contains 13 residues. Per germline, CDR1 SEHNR and CDR2 FQNEAQ (reference sequence). The CDR3, as DNA: TGTGCCAGCAGCAGAGGACAGGGGTCGGAGCAGTTCTTC. As protein: CASSRGQGSEQFF.